This T cell receptor beta chain was identified in a study of blood T cell repertoires in COVID-19. Overall study: Whether acute or convalescent, the COVID-19 samples came from the United States, Italy and Spain. T cells, B-cell-depleted T cells, or PBMCs provided the cDNA or gDNA that served as material.

The germline V gene encodes CDR1 MNHEY and CDR2 SMNVEV (reference sequence). CDR3 length: 17 residues. V trimming: 2 bases; J trimming: 2 bases; junction bases outside the gene matches: 8. As handled by the study authors: Reference gene primer amplification gave estimated nucleated cell counts. Using immunoSEQ multiplex PCR, the repertoire was profiled, and TCRdb retains in-frame clones only, with some absent. V, J and clone size reflect that table, while D and trimming were determined from the DNA. The data show some 65,000 clones, approximately 95% seen once. The chain joins TRBV27 to TRBJ2-3; 9 positions agree with TRBD2. The TCR originated in a man aged 65 to 79 with active COVID-19. Sequencing was carried out using peripheral blood. The CDR3 sequence: CASSLVPSGDYTDTQYF. The CDR3 DNA is TGTGCCAGCAGTTTAGTGCCTAGCGGGGACTACACAGATACGCAGTATTTT.